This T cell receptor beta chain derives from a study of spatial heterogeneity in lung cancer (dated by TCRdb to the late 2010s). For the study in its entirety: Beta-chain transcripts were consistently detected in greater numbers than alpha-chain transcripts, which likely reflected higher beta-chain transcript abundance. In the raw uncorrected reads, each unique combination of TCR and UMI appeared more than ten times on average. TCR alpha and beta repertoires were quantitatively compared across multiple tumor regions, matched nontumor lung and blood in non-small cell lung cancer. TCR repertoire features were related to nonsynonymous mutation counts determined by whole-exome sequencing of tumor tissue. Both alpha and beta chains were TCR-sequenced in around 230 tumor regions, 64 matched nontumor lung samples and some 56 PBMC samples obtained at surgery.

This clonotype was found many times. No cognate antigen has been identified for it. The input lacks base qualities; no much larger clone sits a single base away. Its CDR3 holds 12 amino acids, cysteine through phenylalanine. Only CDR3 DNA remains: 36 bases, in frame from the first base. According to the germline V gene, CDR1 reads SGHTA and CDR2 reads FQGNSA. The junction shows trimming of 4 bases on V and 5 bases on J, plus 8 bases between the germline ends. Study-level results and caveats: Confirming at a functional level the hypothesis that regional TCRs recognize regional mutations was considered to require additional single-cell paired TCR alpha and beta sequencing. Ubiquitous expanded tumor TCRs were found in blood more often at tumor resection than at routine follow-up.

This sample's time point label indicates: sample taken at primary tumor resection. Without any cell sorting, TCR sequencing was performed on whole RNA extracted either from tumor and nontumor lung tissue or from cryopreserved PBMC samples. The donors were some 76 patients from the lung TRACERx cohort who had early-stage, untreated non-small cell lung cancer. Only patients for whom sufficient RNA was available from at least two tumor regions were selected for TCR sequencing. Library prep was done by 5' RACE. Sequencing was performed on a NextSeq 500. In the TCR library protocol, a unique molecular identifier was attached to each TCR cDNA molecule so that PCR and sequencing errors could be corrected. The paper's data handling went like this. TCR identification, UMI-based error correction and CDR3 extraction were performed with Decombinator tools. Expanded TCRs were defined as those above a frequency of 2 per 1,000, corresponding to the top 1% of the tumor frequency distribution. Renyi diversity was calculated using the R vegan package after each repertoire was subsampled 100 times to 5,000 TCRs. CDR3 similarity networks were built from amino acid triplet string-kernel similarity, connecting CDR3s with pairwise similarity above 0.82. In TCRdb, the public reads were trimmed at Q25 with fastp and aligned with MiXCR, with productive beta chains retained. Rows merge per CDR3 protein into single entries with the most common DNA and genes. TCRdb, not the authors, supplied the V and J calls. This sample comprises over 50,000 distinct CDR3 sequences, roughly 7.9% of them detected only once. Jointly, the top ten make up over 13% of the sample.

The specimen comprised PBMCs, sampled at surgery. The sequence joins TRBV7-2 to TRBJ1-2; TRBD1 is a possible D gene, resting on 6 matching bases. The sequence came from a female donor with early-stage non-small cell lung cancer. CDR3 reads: CASSWTEYGYTF. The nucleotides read TGTGCCAGCAGCTGGACAGAGTATGGCTACACCTTC.